This record looks at one T cell receptor (beta chain) sequence and its context. Its antigen is as yet unknown. The record originates from a study of CD8 T cells in ankylosing spondylitis. Study results and caveats: Previous work reported some of these motif variants in the synovial fluid and blood of reactive arthritis. In peripheral blood, disease-linked CD8+ clones occurred at relatively low frequencies. Significant enrichment of disease-linked clones was reported in matched ankylosing spondylitis synovial fluid. The study identified a TCR beta motif of under ten highly homologous variants that appeared characteristic of ankylosing spondylitis blood.

Making the TCR beta libraries involved quantitative 5'-RACE with molecular barcodes. MiXCR was run by TCRdb on the 5' RACE reads, yielding one entry per CDR3 protein. This table holds fewer than 500,000 distinct CDR3 sequences, around 24% found once. The CDR3 length is 16 residues. Trimming left V 5 bases short and J 7 bases short, with 20 bases between. Per germline, CDR1 MDHEN and CDR2 SYDVKM. The sample taken for sequencing was blood, either unsorted or a sorted T cell fraction (not recorded which). The receptor comes from a male donor with ankylosing spondylitis. The rearrangement uses TRBV28 and TRBJ2-2, with D unresolved. The CDR3 nucleotides read TGTGCCAGCAGTCCCCTCCCTGGGCGAGGCATCGGGGAGCTGTTTTTT. Translating gives CASSPLPGRGIGELFF.